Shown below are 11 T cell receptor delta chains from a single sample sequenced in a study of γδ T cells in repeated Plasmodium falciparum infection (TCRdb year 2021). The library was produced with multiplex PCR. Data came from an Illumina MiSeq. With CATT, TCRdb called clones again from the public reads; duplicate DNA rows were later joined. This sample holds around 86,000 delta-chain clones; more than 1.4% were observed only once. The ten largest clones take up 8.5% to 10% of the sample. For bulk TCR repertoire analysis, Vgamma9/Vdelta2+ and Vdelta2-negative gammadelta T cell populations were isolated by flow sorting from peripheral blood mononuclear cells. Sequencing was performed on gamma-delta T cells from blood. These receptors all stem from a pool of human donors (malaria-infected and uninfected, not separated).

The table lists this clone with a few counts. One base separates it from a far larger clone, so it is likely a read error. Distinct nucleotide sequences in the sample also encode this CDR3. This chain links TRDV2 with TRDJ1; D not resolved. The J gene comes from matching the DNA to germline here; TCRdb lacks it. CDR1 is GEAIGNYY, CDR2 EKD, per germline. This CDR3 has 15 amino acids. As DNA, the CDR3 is TGCGCCTGTGACCCCTTGTCCCCGTACACCGATAAACTCATCTTT. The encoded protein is CACDPLSPYTDKLIF.

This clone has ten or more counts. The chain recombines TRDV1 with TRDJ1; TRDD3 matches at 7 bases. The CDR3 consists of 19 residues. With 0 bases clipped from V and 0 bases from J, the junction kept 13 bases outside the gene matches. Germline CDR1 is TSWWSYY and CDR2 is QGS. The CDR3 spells CALGELGGLLGKYTDKLIF. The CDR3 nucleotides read TGTGCTCTTGGGGAACTAGGCGGGTTACTGGGGAAGTACACCGATAAACTCATCTTT.

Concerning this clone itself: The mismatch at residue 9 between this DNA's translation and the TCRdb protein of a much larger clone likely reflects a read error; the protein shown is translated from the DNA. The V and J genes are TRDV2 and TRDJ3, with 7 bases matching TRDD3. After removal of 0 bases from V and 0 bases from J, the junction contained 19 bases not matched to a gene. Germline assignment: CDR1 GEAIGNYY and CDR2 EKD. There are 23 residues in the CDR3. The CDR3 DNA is TGTGCCTGTGACACCGGACGCGTTTCCGTACTGGGGACCCACTCCTGGGACACCCGACAGATGTTTTTC. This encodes CACDTGRVSVLGTHSWDTRQMFF.

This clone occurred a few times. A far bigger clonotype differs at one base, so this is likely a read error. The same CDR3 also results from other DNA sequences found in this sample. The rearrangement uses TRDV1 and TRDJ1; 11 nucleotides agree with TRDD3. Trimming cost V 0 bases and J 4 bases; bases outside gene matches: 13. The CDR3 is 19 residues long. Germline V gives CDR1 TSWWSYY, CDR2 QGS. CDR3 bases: TGTGCTCTTGGGGAACTAGGTTCTTGGGGGATACGAGACGGCGATAAACTCATCTTT. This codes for CALGELGSWGIRDGDKLIF.

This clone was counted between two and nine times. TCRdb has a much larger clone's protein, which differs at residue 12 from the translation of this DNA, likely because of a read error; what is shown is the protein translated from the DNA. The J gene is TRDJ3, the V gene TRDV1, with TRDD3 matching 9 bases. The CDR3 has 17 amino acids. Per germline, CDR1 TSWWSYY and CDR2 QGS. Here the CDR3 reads CALGEGGYSWDARQMFF. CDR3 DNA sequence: TGTGCTCTTGGGGAAGGGGGATACTCCTGGGACGCCCGACAGATGTTTTTC.

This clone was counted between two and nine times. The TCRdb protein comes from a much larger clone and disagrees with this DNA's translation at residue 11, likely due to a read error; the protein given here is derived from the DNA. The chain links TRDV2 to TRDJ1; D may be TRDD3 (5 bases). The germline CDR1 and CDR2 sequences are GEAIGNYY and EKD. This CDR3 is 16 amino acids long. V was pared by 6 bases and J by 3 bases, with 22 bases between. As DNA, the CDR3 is TGTGCCTGTCATACGGTTACCATCTCTGGCTCCGATAAACTCATCTTT. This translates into CACHTVTISGSDKLIF.

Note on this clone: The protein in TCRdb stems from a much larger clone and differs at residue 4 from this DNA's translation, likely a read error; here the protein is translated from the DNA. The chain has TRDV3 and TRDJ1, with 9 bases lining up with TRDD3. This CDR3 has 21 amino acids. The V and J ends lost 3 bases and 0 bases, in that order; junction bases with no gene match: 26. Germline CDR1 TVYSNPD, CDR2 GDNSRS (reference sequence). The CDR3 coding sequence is TGTGCCTTCTCTGATACCCTACTGGGGGACCCAAATCACTCGTACACCGATAAACTCATCTTT. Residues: CAFSDTLLGDPNHSYTDKLIF.

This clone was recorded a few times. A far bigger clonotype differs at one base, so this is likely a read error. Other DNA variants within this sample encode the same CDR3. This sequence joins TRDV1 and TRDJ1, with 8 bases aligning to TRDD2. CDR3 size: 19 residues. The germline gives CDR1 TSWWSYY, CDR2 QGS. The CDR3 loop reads CALGELHLPTKGSTDKLIF. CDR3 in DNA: TGTGCCCTTGGGGAACTTCATCTTCCTACGAAGGGTTCCACCGATAAACTCATCTTT.

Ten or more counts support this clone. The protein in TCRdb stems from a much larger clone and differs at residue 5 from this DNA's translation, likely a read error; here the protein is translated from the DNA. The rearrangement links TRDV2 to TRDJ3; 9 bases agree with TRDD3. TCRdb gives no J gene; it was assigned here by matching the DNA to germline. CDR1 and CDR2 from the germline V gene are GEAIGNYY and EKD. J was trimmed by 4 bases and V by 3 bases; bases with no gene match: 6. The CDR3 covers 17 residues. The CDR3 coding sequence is TGTGCCTGTGACGCCTGGGGATACGCGTGGGACACCCGACAGATGTTTTTC. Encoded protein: CACDAWGYAWDTRQMFF.

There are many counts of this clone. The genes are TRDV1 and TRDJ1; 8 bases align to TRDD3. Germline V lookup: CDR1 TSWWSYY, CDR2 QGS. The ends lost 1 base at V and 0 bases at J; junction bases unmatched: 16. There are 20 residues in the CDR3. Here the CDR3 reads CALGEPPPPTGGSHTDKLIF. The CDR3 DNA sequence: TGTGCTCTTGGGGAACCCCCCCCTCCCACTGGGGGTTCCCACACCGATAAACTCATCTTT.

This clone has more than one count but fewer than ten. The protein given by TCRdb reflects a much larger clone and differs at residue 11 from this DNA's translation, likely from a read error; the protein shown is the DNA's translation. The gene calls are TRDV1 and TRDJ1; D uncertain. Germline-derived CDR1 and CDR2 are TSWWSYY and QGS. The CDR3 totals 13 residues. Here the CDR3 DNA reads TGTGCTCTTGGGGGGCTATACACCGATAAACCCATCTTT. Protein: CALGGLYTDKPIF.